This T cell receptor (beta chain) is from a study of blood T cells in healthy people across ages. Using a J-beta primer mix together with a sample-barcoded 5' primer, a second PCR was run for about 6 to 11 cycles. Every sample returned 2.5 million or more CDR3-containing paired-end reads. Each CDR3 protein gets one entry after TCRdb re-called the 5' RACE reads with MiXCR. The data contain fewer than 1,200,000 distinct CDR3 sequences, under 30% of them singletons. General study results and limits: Whereas aged donors had fewer naive CD4+ cells, long-lived donors had more of them and higher diversity. Older age went with lower TCR beta diversity per million T cells, in a roughly linear way. Unsorted PBMCs prevented conclusive naive versus antigen-experienced comparison.

The V segment lost 2 bases and the J segment 7 bases; nucleotides outside the gene matches: 10. The CDR3 totals 14 residues. The V gene's germline CDR1 is SQVTM and CDR2 ANQGSEA. Turning to this clonotype: What it binds is not known.

Separately, the same data were catalogued under a study of T cells of mothers and their children.

This receptor was taken from a girl aged 2-10 years in good health. The chain joins TRBV29-1 to TRBJ2-5; TRBD2 matches at 7 bases. Material for sequencing was blood. CDR3 sequence reads: CSVENQAGETTQYF. CDR3 nucleotide sequence: TGCAGCGTTGAAAACCAGGCGGGGGAAACGACCCAGTACTTC.